These 15 T cell receptor beta chains were sequenced from one sample in a study of shared clonotypes between healthy human individuals. Libraries were prepared by immunoSEQ multiplex PCR; TCRdb keeps only in-frame clonotypes and omits some of them. Here the sample spans fewer than 1.8 million clones, around 98.5% being singletons. Input material: naive CD4+ T cells sorted from blood. Subset defined: CD45RA+ positively selected. These receptors were taken from a man in his thirties or forties in good health.

V gene TRBV5-6 combines with J gene TRBJ1-5; D remains unclear. This CDR3 contains 14 residues. Germline lookup yields CDR1 SGHDT and CDR2 YYEEEE. Trimming removed 0 bases at V and 4 bases at J, with 8 bases between. CDR3 in amino acids: CASSLGGVNQPQHF. CDR3 sequence (DNA): TGTGCCAGCAGCTTGGGTGGCGTTAATCAGCCCCAGCATTTT.

The chain uses TRBV10-2 and TRBJ2-1; 9 bases align to TRBD2. This CDR3 is 15 amino acids long. Looked up from germline, CDR1 is WSHSY and CDR2 is SAAADI. V was clipped by 6 bases and J by 6 bases; unmatched bases: 9. The CDR3 nucleotides read TGCGCCAGCAGATACGGGACTAGCTGGATCAATGAGCAGTTCTTC. It is translated as CASRYGTSWINEQFF.

The chain couples TRBV6-5 to TRBJ2-7, with 8 bases lining up with TRBD1. Germline V lookup: CDR1 MNHEY, CDR2 SVGAGI. The CDR3 extends over 13 amino acids. The J segment lost 2 bases and the V segment lost 6 bases, leaving 3 bases of the junction unmatched. The CDR3 is CASRKQGAYEQYF. The CDR3 DNA is TGTGCCAGCAGGAAACAGGGGGCCTACGAGCAGTACTTC.

This clone was seen more than once but under ten times. The chain combines TRBV10-1 with TRBJ1-2; 8 nucleotides align to TRBD1. CDR3 length: 13 amino acids. Germline V gene sequence: CDR1 WNHNN, CDR2 SYGVQD (reference sequence). V was clipped by 5 bases and J by 8 bases; unmatched bases: 7. The CDR3 DNA is TGCGCCAGCAGTCTGGACAGGGCAGGCGGCTACACCTTC. This codes for CASSLDRAGGYTF.

The chain combines TRBV6-5 with TRBJ2-5; D possibly matches TRBD1 or TRBD2 (5 bases each). The CDR3 contains 14 residues. From germline, CDR1 is MNHEY and CDR2 SVGAGI. Trimming stripped 8 bases from V and 1 base from J, with 14 bases between. CDR3 DNA sequence: TGTGCCAGCCATCGGGGCGGCATCCAAGAGACCCAGTACTTC. Its translation is CASHRGGIQETQYF.

CDR3 in amino acids: CASSTTGNYGYTF. Written as DNA, the CDR3 is TGTGCCAGCAGCACGACAGGGAACTATGGCTACACCTTC. The V gene is TRBV7-9, the J gene TRBJ1-2; TRBD1 agrees at 7 bases. With V trimmed by 5 bases and J by 2 bases, 2 bases remained unmatched. Germline V CDR1 and CDR2: SEHNR, FQNEAQ (reference sequence). The CDR3 runs 13 residues.

About this clone: Sequence at one end of the junction differs from germline and may be a read error. V gene TRBV2 combines with J gene TRBJ2-1, with TRBD2 identical over 8 bases. The CDR3 is 14 amino acids. Germline V CDR1 and CDR2: SNHLY, FYNNEI. This chain's CDR3 is CVSRRAGEDNEQFF. The CDR3 DNA follows: TGTGTCAGCAGGAGAGCGGGAGAAGACAATGAGCAGTTCTTC.

The chain couples TRBV5-1 to TRBJ1-1; 8 bases are a match to TRBD1. The CDR3 is 14 residues long. J lost 4 bases, V lost 1 base, and 3 bases had no gene match. Germline lookup yields CDR1 SGHRS and CDR2 YFSETQ. The DNA for the CDR3 is TGCGCCAGCAGCTTGACAACAGGGGGCACTGAAGCTTTCTTT. Residues: CASSLTTGGTEAFF.

This chain links TRBV7-9 with TRBJ2-7, with D perhaps matching TRBD2 (5 bases). The V gene's germline CDR1 is SEHNR and CDR2 FQNEAQ (reference sequence). This CDR3 has 13 amino acids. Trimming pared 1 base from V and 6 bases from J, leaving 10 bases between. CDR3 sequence: CASSLEEGVEQYF. The CDR3 DNA follows: TGTGCCAGCAGCTTAGAAGAGGGCGTCGAGCAGTACTTC. The full variable domain, rest sourced from reference TRBV7-9 and TRBJ2-7, is DTGVSQNPRHKITKRGQNVTFRCDPISEHNRLYWYRQTLGQGPEFLTYFQNEAQLEKSRLLSDRFSAERPKGSFSTLEIQRTEQGDSAMYLCASSLEEGVEQYFGPGTRLTVT.

J is TRBJ2-2 and V is TRBV2; possibly TRBD1 or TRBD2 for D (5 bases each). Per the germline V gene, CDR1 is SNHLY and CDR2 is FYNNEI. V lost 8 bases and J lost 1, with 14 bases in between. The CDR3 is 15 residues long. The CDR3 here is CASLVWGLNTGELFF. The CDR3 DNA reads TGTGCCAGCTTGGTCTGGGGGTTGAACACCGGGGAGCTGTTTTTT.

This chain uses TRBV2 with TRBJ2-7, with D perhaps matching TRBD1 or TRBD2 (5 bases each). Trimming removed 6 bases at V and 3 bases at J, with 18 bases between. The CDR3 has 15 amino acids. In germline, CDR1 is SNHLY, CDR2 FYNNEI. The chain's CDR3 is CASSTRGVRYYEQYF. In DNA, the CDR3 is TGTGCCAGCAGCACCCGAGGGGTCAGATACTACGAGCAGTACTTC.

This chain joins TRBV9 and TRBJ2-1; D remains ambiguous. V gave up 3 bases and J gave up 6 bases, with 7 bases separating them. Germline V CDR1 and CDR2: SGDLS, YYNGEE. CDR3 size: 12 residues. The CDR3, as DNA: TGTGCCAGCAGCGGTCTCACCAATGAGCAGTTCTTC. Amino acid sequence: CASSGLTNEQFF. Drawing the rest from reference TRBV9 and TRBJ2-1, the complete variable domain is DSGVTQTPKHLITATGQRVTLRCSPRSGDLSVYWYQQSLDQGLQFLIQYYNGEERAKGNILERFSAQQFPDLHSELNLSSLELGDSALYFCASSGLTNEQFFGPGTRLTVL.

This sequence joins TRBV5-1 and TRBJ2-7; 10 positions agree with TRBD1. The CDR3 totals 15 residues. V was clipped by 3 bases and J by 6 bases; unmatched bases: 9. In germline, CDR1 is SGHRS, CDR2 YFSETQ. CDR3 protein: CASSSKGTGVREQYF. In DNA, the CDR3 is TGCGCCAGCAGCTCAAAGGGGACAGGGGTTCGCGAGCAGTACTTC.

The rearrangement links TRBV28 to TRBJ1-5; D might be TRBD1 (6 bases). Between the trimmed V and J ends, which lost 6 bases and 4 bases, there was a span of 10 bases. CDR3 size: 13 residues. In germline, CDR1 is MDHEN, CDR2 SYDVKM. DNA for the CDR3: TGTGCCAGCAGGAGGGGGGTAAATCAGCCCCAGCATTTT. Translating it yields CASRRGVNQPQHF.

The V gene is TRBV29-1, the J gene TRBJ2-1; 11 nucleotides align to TRBD2. Germline trimming cut 7 bases from V and 8 bases from J; bases unmatched to any gene: 10. The CDR3 loop spans 14 amino acids. Germline V CDR1 and CDR2: SQVTM, ANQGSEA. The DNA of the CDR3 is TGCAGCGCTGCCGGGACTAGCGGCTATTATGAGCAGTTCTTC. Protein product: CSAAGTSGYYEQFF.